Shown below are 26 T cell receptor beta chains from a single sample sequenced in a study of T cell changes during pregnancy in multiple sclerosis. The method was immunoSEQ multiplex PCR; TCRdb's version includes in-frame clones alone and lacks a portion of them. The data hold 50,000 or so clones, with around 90% observed a single time. The sequencing here drew on CD4+ T cells from peripheral blood mononuclear cells, taken in the second trimester of pregnancy. The receptors originated from a female donor with multiple sclerosis, enrolled in a pregnancy study.

The V call is TRBV6-6, the J call TRBJ1-1; D gene ambiguous. Germline CDR1 and CDR2: MNHNY and SVGAGI (reference sequence). CDR3 length: 15 amino acids. V was trimmed by 4 bases and J by 1 base, leaving 13 bases between them. CDR3 in DNA: TGTGCCAGCAGTTCAAGAGGGTTTAGGAACACTGAAGCTTTCTTT. Amino acid sequence: CASSSRGFRNTEAFF.

The genes are TRBV2 and TRBJ2-5; 7 bases line up with TRBD1. The CDR3 contains 15 residues. Germline CDR1 SNHLY, CDR2 FYNNEI. The V and J ends lost 7 bases and 3 bases, in that order; junction bases with no gene match: 11. CDR3 DNA: TGTGCCAGCACCATCACGGGACAGTTAAAAGAGACCCAGTACTTC. This codes for CASTITGQLKETQYF.

The rearrangement joins TRBV28 to TRBJ1-1, with D possibly TRBD1 on 5 matching bases. The V end lost 5 bases, the J end lost 5 bases, and 15 bases lay between the germline ends. The V gene's germline CDR1 is MDHEN and CDR2 SYDVKM. The CDR3 is 14 amino acids. The CDR3 loop is CASSRGGTGTEAFF. The CDR3 region has the DNA TGTGCCAGCAGTCGCGGGGGTACGGGTACTGAAGCTTTCTTT.

V and J are TRBV7-8 and TRBJ2-7; possibly TRBD1 for D (7 bases). V was pared by 5 bases and J by 0 bases, with 17 bases between. The CDR3 length is 16 residues. Per germline, CDR1 SGHVS and CDR2 FQNEAQ. The CDR3 DNA reads as TGTGCCAGCAGCCCTCGGGGTCAGGGGGGCTCCTACGAGCAGTACTTC. Protein: CASSPRGQGGSYEQYF.

This clone is a singleton in its sample. The chain employs TRBV15 and TRBJ2-5; 7 nucleotides match TRBD1. Germline loops: CDR1 LNHNV, CDR2 YYDKDF (reference sequence). The CDR3 totals 17 residues. The ends lost 5 bases at V and 6 bases at J; junction bases unmatched: 18. This CDR3 is CATSVKGGGNRRQTQYF. The CDR3 coding sequence is TGTGCCACCAGCGTCAAAGGGGGCGGCAACCGGAGGCAGACCCAGTACTTC.

The chain has TRBV28 and TRBJ1-2, with D possibly TRBD1 on 6 matching bases. CDR1 and CDR2 from the germline V gene are MDHEN and SYDVKM. The germline V and J ends were trimmed by 4 bases and 8 bases, with 14 bases remaining between them. The CDR3 length is 13 residues. The CDR3 nucleotides read TGTGCCAGCAGTTCCACAGGGAGCTACGGCTACACCTTC. Amino acids: CASSSTGSYGYTF.

This clone was counted once. J is TRBJ1-2 and V is TRBV5-1; possible D gene TRBD1, 5 bases. Germline V gene lookup returns CDR1 SGHRS and CDR2 YFSETQ. The CDR3 has 13 residues. Trimming removed 2 bases at V and 5 bases at J, with 10 bases between. The DNA of the CDR3 is TGCGCCAGCAGCTTTCAGGGCCCATATGGCTACACCTTC. Residues: CASSFQGPYGYTF.

The chain is built from TRBV6-6 and TRBJ1-1; no definite D call. Germline CDR1 is MNHNY and CDR2 is SVGAGI (reference sequence). The CDR3 totals 15 residues. The V end lost 2 bases, the J end lost 0 bases, and 10 bases lay between the germline ends. The CDR3 region has the DNA TGTGCCAGCAGTTACGCGAGAGCTTTGAACACTGAAGCTTTCTTT. It specifies CASSYARALNTEAFF.

The V gene is TRBV2, the J gene TRBJ2-7; 11 bases are a match to TRBD2. The length of the CDR3 is 16 residues. Germline values: CDR1 SNHLY, CDR2 FYNNEI. V shed 7 bases and J 3 bases; nucleotides not matched to a gene: 11. The CDR3 reads CASKRIAGGQDYEQYF. The CDR3 nucleotides read TGTGCCAGCAAGAGGATAGCGGGGGGGCAAGACTACGAGCAGTACTTC.

The chain is built from TRBV19 and TRBJ1-1; TRBD1 agrees at 7 bases. V lost 7 bases and J lost 6; bases outside the gene matches: 5. The CDR3 loop spans 12 amino acids. Germline V gives CDR1 LNHDA, CDR2 SQIVND (reference sequence). This CDR3 is CASMTGLAEAFF. In nucleotides, the CDR3 is TGTGCCAGTATGACAGGGCTCGCTGAAGCTTTCTTT.

The chain combines TRBV7-6 with TRBJ1-1; D uncertain. Deletions cut 3 bases from V and 2 bases from J, with 13 bases between. The CDR3 consists of 15 residues. The germline CDR1 and CDR2 sequences are SGHVS and FNYEAQ. CDR3 in amino acids: CASSFVAGPNTEAFF. The CDR3 nucleotides read TGTGCCAGCAGCTTTGTCGCTGGGCCTAACACTGAAGCTTTCTTT.

This clone was recorded a few times. The chain links TRBV18 to TRBJ1-3, with TRBD1 as a possible D gene (6 bases). The germline gives CDR1 KGHSH, CDR2 LQKENI. Trimming cost V 3 bases and J 1 base, with 13 bases left between them. The CDR3 extends over 16 amino acids. Written as DNA, the CDR3 is TGTGCCAGCTCACCTGAAGACAGGTCTTCTGGAAACACCATATATTTT. It translates to CASSPEDRSSGNTIYF.

This rearrangement joins TRBV6-4 to TRBJ2-3; D remains unclear. Trimming took 0 bases from V and 0 from J, leaving 10 bases between them. The germline V gene has CDR1 MRHNA and CDR2 SNTAGT. The CDR3 has 16 residues. CDR3 protein: CASSDSARGSTDTQYF. The CDR3 region has the DNA TGTGCCAGCAGTGACTCTGCGAGAGGTAGCACAGATACGCAGTATTTT.

The chain carries TRBV5-5 and TRBJ1-5; D may be TRBD1 (6 bases). This CDR3 has 14 amino acids. Trimming took 2 bases from V and 7 from J, leaving 13 bases between them. CDR1 and CDR2 (germline): SGHKS, YYEKEE (reference sequence). The CDR3 loop reads CASSFDRLGQPQHF. CDR3 nucleotide sequence: TGTGCCAGCAGCTTCGACAGGTTGGGGCAGCCCCAGCATTTT.

The J gene is TRBJ1-2, the V gene TRBV18; no clear D gene. The ends were cut back, 0 bases at V and 4 bases at J, with 12 bases in the middle. The CDR3 spans 15 residues. The germline V gene encodes CDR1 KGHSH and CDR2 LQKENI. CDR3 sequence: CASSPPRAGGYGYTF. The CDR3 nucleotides read TGTGCCAGCTCACCACCAAGGGCGGGTGGCTATGGCTACACCTTC.

The gene calls are TRBV5-1 and TRBJ1-3; 8 bases are a match to TRBD1. The CDR3 is 19 residues long. V lost 4 bases and J lost 0; bases outside the gene matches: 15. Looked up from germline, CDR1 is SGHRS and CDR2 is YFSETQ. The CDR3 DNA reads as TGCGCCAGCAGCCCGACCGGACAGGGCGTACTCCGCTCTGGAAACACCATATATTTT. It encodes CASSPTGQGVLRSGNTIYF. Filled out from reference TRBV5-1 and TRBJ1-3, the complete variable domain reads KAGVTQTPRYLIKTRGQQVTLSCSPISGHRSVSWYQQTPGQGLQFLFEYFSETQRNKGNFPGRFSGRQFSNSRSEMNVSTLELGDSALYLCASSPTGQGVLRSGNTIYFGEGSWLTVV.

This clone was seen a single time. The gene calls are TRBV7-3 and TRBJ2-3, with 7 nucleotides matching TRBD2. The germline gives CDR1 SGHTA, CDR2 FQGTGA. V lost 5 bases and J lost 1; bases outside the gene matches: 3. The CDR3 extends over 14 amino acids. CDR3 amino acids: CASSPTSGTDTQYF. DNA for the CDR3: TGTGCCAGCAGCCCTACTAGCGGCACAGATACGCAGTATTTT. The full variable domain, rest sourced from reference TRBV7-3 and TRBJ2-3, is GAGVSQTPSNKVTEKGKYVELRCDPISGHTALYWYRQSLGQGPEFLIYFQGTGAADDSGLPNDRFFAVRPEGSVSTLKIQRTERGDSAVYLCASSPTSGTDTQYFGPGTRLTVL.

The V call is TRBV15, the J call TRBJ2-7, with TRBD2 as a possible D gene (6 bases). This CDR3 comprises 15 residues. The germline CDR1 and CDR2 sequences are LNHNV and YYDKDF (reference sequence). V shed 2 bases and J shed 5 bases, with 16 bases lying between them. The chain's CDR3 is CATSRPGTQRDEQYF. CDR3 sequence (DNA): TGTGCCACCAGCAGACCCGGGACTCAACGGGACGAGCAGTACTTC.

The chain combines TRBV7-2 with TRBJ2-1, with 10 bases that match TRBD2. The germline gives CDR1 SGHTA, CDR2 FQGNSA. The junction had 4 bases not matched to a gene; V was cut back by 6 bases and J by 8 bases. The CDR3 runs to 13 residues. This CDR3 is CASSMTSGYEQFF. The CDR3 bases are TGTGCCAGCAGTATGACTAGCGGGTATGAGCAGTTCTTC.

The CDR3 loop is CASSSGTGGNEQYF. In DNA form, the CDR3 reads TGTGCCAGCAGCTCTGGGACAGGGGGCAACGAGCAGTACTTC. The V and J genes are TRBV13 and TRBJ2-7; the match to TRBD1 covers 12 bases. Germline V gives CDR1 PRHDT, CDR2 FYEKMQ (reference sequence). V lost 4 bases to trimming and J lost 5 bases; unmatched junction nucleotides: 3. This CDR3 is 14 amino acids long.

The chain uses TRBV9 and TRBJ2-5; no clear D. The CDR3 is made up of 14 amino acids. Germline lookup yields CDR1 SGDLS and CDR2 YYNGEE. V was shortened by 3 bases and J by 1 base, with 10 bases between the two germline ends. The CDR3 DNA reads as TGTGCCAGCAGCGGATCAGGTTTCCAAGAGACCCAGTACTTC. Translated: CASSGSGFQETQYF.

The gene calls are TRBV14 and TRBJ2-7, with D perhaps TRBD2 (7 bases). Germline-derived CDR1 and CDR2 are SGHDN and FVKESK. The length of the CDR3 is 13 residues. V shed 5 bases and J shed 6 bases, with 14 bases lying between them. CDR3 DNA: TGTGCCAGCAGCTTTTACAGGGAGGGCGAGCAGTACTTC. It translates to CASSFYREGEQYF.

V usage is TRBV28 and J usage is TRBJ2-7; maybe TRBD2 (5 bases). Germline values: CDR1 MDHEN, CDR2 SYDVKM. The CDR3 has 17 amino acids. Trimming pared 3 bases from V and 0 bases from J, leaving 18 bases between. The CDR3 coding sequence is TGTGCCAGCAGTTTCCCCCGCGCCAGCGGCAGCTCCTACGAGCAGTACTTC. It is translated as CASSFPRASGSSYEQYF.

The CDR3 spells CASSLVTGSLEAFF. CDR3 bases: TGTGCCAGCAGCTTAGTGACAGGGTCACTTGAAGCTTTCTTT. The genes are TRBV7-6 and TRBJ1-1; 7 nucleotides match TRBD1. The CDR3 runs to 14 residues. V trimming: 1 base; J trimming: 7 bases; junction bases outside the gene matches: 6. Looked up from germline, CDR1 is SGHVS and CDR2 is FNYEAQ.

The rearrangement links TRBV5-1 to TRBJ2-3; 7 bases are shared with TRBD2. Per germline, CDR1 SGHRS and CDR2 YFSETQ. V trimming: 6 bases; J trimming: 1 base; junction bases outside the gene matches: 5. CDR3 length: 14 residues. CDR3 region: CASKFAGGTDTQYF. The CDR3 region has the DNA TGCGCCAGCAAGTTTGCGGGGGGCACAGATACGCAGTATTTT.

Comment on this clone: One end of the junction varies from germline; a read error may be responsible. V and J are TRBV7-7 and TRBJ2-2; 7 nucleotides line up with TRBD2. Looked up from germline, CDR1 is SSHAT and CDR2 is FNYEAQ (reference sequence). CDR3 length: 13 amino acids. CDR3 in amino acids: CASSPTSDGELFF. The CDR3 nucleotides read TGTGCTAGCAGTCCTACTAGCGACGGGGAGCTGTTTTTT.